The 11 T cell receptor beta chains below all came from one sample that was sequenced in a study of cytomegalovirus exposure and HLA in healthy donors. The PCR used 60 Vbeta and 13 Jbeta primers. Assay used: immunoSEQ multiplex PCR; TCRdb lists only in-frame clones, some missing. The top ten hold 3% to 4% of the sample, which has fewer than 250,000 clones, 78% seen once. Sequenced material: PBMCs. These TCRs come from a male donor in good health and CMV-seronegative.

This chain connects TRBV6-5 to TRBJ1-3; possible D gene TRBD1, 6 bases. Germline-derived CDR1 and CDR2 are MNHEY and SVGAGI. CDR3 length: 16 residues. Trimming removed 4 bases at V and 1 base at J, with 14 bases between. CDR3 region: CASSSGQRISGNTIYF. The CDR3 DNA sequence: TGTGCCAGCAGTTCTGGACAGAGGATATCTGGAAACACCATATATTTT.

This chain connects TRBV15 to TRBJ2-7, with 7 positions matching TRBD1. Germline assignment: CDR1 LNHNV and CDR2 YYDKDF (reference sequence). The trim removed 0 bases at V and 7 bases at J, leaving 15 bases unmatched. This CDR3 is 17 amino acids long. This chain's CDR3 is CATSRDLNRGLSKEQYF. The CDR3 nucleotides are TGTGCCACCAGCAGAGATCTTAACAGGGGTTTGTCGAAGGAGCAGTACTTC.

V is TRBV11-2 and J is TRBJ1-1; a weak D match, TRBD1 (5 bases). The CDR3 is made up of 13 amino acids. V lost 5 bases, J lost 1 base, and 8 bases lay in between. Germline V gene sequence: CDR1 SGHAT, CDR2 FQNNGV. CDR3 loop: CASSRDRNTEAFF. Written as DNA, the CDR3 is TGTGCCAGCAGCCGCGACAGGAACACTGAAGCTTTCTTT.

The CDR3 reads CASSADRGNEKLFF. The CDR3 nucleotides read TGTGCCAGCAGTGCAGACAGGGGGAATGAAAAACTGTTTTTT. The V call is TRBV2, the J call TRBJ1-4; 9 nucleotides match TRBD1. The V and J ends lost 4 bases and 5 bases, in that order; junction bases with no gene match: 2. This CDR3 is built from 14 residues. Germline V CDR1 and CDR2: SNHLY, FYNNEI.

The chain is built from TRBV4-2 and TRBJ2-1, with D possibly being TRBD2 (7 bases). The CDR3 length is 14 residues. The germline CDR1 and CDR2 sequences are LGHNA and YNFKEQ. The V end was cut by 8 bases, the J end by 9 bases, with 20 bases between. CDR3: CASGSGEGGVEQFF. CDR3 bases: TGTGCCAGCGGCTCAGGGGAGGGGGGCGTTGAGCAGTTCTTC.

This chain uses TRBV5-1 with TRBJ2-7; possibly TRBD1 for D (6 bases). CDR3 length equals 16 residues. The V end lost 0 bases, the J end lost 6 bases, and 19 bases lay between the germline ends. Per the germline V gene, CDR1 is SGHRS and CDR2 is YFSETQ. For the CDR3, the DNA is TGCGCCAGCAGCTTGGGAACGACAGGACCCAGGGTCGAGCAGTACTTC. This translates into CASSLGTTGPRVEQYF.

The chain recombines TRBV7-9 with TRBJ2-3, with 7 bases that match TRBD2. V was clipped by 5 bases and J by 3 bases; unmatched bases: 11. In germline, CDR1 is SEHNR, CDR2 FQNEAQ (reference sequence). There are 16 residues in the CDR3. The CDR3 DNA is TGTGCCAGCAGCCACCCGGAGCTAGCGGTTACAGATACGCAGTATTTT. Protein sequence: CASSHPELAVTDTQYF.

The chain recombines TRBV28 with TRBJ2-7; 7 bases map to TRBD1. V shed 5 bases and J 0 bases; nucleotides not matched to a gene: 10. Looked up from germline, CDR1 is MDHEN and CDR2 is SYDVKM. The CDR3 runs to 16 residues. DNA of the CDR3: TGTGCCAGCAGTCGTCACCCGGGACAGAACTCCTACGAGCAGTACTTC. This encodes CASSRHPGQNSYEQYF.

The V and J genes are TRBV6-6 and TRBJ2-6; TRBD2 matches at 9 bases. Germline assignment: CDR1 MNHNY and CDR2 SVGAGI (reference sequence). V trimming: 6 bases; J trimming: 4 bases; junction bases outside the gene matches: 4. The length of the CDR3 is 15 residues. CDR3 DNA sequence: TGTGCCAGCAGCCGGGGACTAGCCGGGGCCAACGTCCTGACTTTC. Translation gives CASSRGLAGANVLTF.

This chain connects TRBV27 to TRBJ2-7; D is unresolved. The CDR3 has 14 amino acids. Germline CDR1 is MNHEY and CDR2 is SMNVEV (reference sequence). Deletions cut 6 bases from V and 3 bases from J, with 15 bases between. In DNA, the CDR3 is TGTGCCAGCAGCCCACCTGGTAGCAGCTACGAGCAGTACTTC. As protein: CASSPPGSSYEQYF.

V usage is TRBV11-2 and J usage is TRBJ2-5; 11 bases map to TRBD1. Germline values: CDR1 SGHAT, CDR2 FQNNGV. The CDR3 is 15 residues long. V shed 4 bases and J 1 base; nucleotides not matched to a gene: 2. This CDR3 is CASSWDRGFQETQYF. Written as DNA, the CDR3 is TGTGCCAGCAGCTGGGACAGGGGGTTCCAAGAGACCCAGTACTTC.